Shown below are 30 T cell receptor beta chains from a single sample sequenced in a study of shared clonotypes between healthy human individuals. Naive CD8 cells lacked CD45RO and underwent positive selection for CCR7, leaving out terminally differentiated effector memory CD45RA+ cells. Produced via immunoSEQ multiplex PCR; TCRdb's table is partial and in-frame only. The sample records around 1.9 million clones, around 95% being singletons. The specimen sequenced was naive CD8+ T cells from PBMCs. These receptors all stem from a young man in good health. Some clones in this sample may be carry-over from other donors' samples.

This chain joins TRBV6-1 and TRBJ1-5, with D uncertain. From germline, CDR1 is MNHNS and CDR2 SASEGT. This CDR3 is built from 14 residues. V was shortened by 5 bases and J by 3 bases, with 11 bases between the two germline ends. The CDR3 DNA follows: TGTGCCAGCAGTAGGACCCCTGTCAATCAGCCCCAGCATTTT. Its protein product is CASSRTPVNQPQHF.

The chain carries TRBV7-9 and TRBJ1-2; D perhaps matches TRBD1 (5 bases). CDR1 is SEHNR, CDR2 FQNEAQ, per germline (reference sequence). The V gene lost 5 bases and the J gene lost 4 bases, with 14 bases spanning the gap. This CDR3 comprises 14 residues. CDR3 DNA sequence: TGTGCCAGCAGCCTTGGGACCAGATCCTATGGCTACACCTTC. This codes for CASSLGTRSYGYTF.

The V and J genes are TRBV27 and TRBJ1-1, with TRBD1 matching over 7 bases. V dropped 6 bases and J dropped 4; count of bases not matched to a gene: 14. Germline V gene lookup returns CDR1 MNHEY and CDR2 SMNVEV (reference sequence). The CDR3 loop spans 16 amino acids. CDR3 in amino acids: CASSPIVGAGGTEAFF. The DNA for the CDR3 is TGTGCCAGCAGCCCTATAGTGGGGGCAGGGGGCACTGAAGCTTTCTTT.

V usage is TRBV27 and J usage is TRBJ2-1; 8 nucleotides line up with TRBD1. The germline gives CDR1 MNHEY, CDR2 SMNVEV (reference sequence). The CDR3 consists of 20 residues. The V gene end was trimmed by 3 bases and the J gene end by 4 bases; junction bases not matched to a gene: 20. The CDR3 reads CASSFPGDSGGQGSYNEQFF. The DNA of the CDR3 is TGTGCCAGCAGTTTTCCGGGCGATTCCGGAGGACAGGGTTCGTACAATGAGCAGTTCTTC.

The rearrangement joins TRBV27 to TRBJ2-1; 8 nucleotides align to TRBD2. CDR1 is MNHEY, CDR2 SMNVEV, per germline (reference sequence). With 9 bases clipped from V and 6 bases from J, the junction kept 10 bases outside the gene matches. The CDR3 extends over 14 amino acids. The CDR3 nucleotides are TGTGCCAGTTCCGTCGCGGGAGGTAGCAATGAGCAGTTCTTC. Translation gives CASSVAGGSNEQFF.

Points on this clone: This CDR3 is also generated by other DNA sequences in the sample. The J gene is TRBJ1-5, the V gene TRBV27; TRBD1 matches 7 bases. Germline assignment: CDR1 MNHEY and CDR2 SMNVEV (reference sequence). This CDR3 contains 14 residues. V shed 3 bases and J 7 bases; nucleotides not matched to a gene: 6. The CDR3 sequence is CASSFRQGSQPQHF. The CDR3 DNA reads as TGTGCCAGCAGTTTTCGACAGGGCAGCCAGCCCCAGCATTTT.

This rearrangement joins TRBV2 to TRBJ1-1; no firm D call. V dropped 7 bases and J dropped 0 bases, with 9 bases sitting between them. The length of the CDR3 is 13 residues. Germline CDR1 SNHLY, CDR2 FYNNEI. The CDR3 spells CASMRDMNTEAFF. The CDR3 DNA reads TGTGCCAGCATGCGCGACATGAACACTGAAGCTTTCTTT.

J is TRBJ2-1 and V is TRBV5-6; D call uncertain. Germline loops: CDR1 SGHDT, CDR2 YYEEEE. The CDR3 runs 16 residues. V lost 2 bases and J 5 bases, leaving 17 bases between the germline ends. As DNA, the CDR3 is TGTGCCAGCAGCTTCGGACCCACTGACCCCGACAATGAGCAGTTCTTC. Amino acid sequence: CASSFGPTDPDNEQFF.

V gene TRBV18 combines with J gene TRBJ2-5, with 10 positions matching TRBD1. Trimming took 3 bases from V and 4 from J; bases not matched to a gene: 8. Germline V gene data show CDR1 as KGHSH and CDR2 as LQKENI. The CDR3 is made up of 16 amino acids. The CDR3 DNA follows: TGTGCCAGCTCACCCGGGACAGGGGTTTACGCAGAGACCCAGTACTTC. This gives the protein CASSPGTGVYAETQYF.

The chain joins TRBV7-9 to TRBJ2-1, with a weak D call TRBD1 (6 bases). CDR1 and CDR2 from the germline V gene are SEHNR and FQNEAQ (reference sequence). The V end lost 5 bases, the J end lost 8 bases, and 22 bases lay between the germline ends. The length of the CDR3 is 16 residues. The CDR3 protein is CASSQDRTVYGDEQFF. Written as DNA, the CDR3 is TGTGCCAGCAGCCAGGATCGGACAGTATATGGCGATGAGCAGTTCTTC.

The chain recombines TRBV7-6 with TRBJ2-1; unclear D gene. The CDR3 sequence is 13 residues long. Between the trimmed V and J ends, which lost 2 bases and 7 bases, there was a span of 9 bases. The V gene's germline CDR1 is SGHVS and CDR2 FNYEAQ. The CDR3, as DNA: TGTGCCAGCAGCTTAATCGGGCCTAATGAGCAGTTCTTC. Translated, it gives CASSLIGPNEQFF.

The gene calls are TRBV6-1 and TRBJ2-7; 8 positions match TRBD1. The CDR3 is made up of 15 amino acids. The V gene's germline CDR1 is MNHNS and CDR2 SASEGT. V gave up 4 bases and J gave up 5 bases; unmatched junction bases: 10. This CDR3 is CASSVPGQGGNEQYF. The CDR3 DNA reads as TGTGCCAGCAGTGTACCCGGACAGGGTGGAAACGAGCAGTACTTC.

This rearrangement joins TRBV28 to TRBJ2-3; TRBD1 is a possible D gene (6 bases). Germline V lookup: CDR1 MDHEN, CDR2 SYDVKM. The CDR3 contains 16 residues. The V end was cut by 4 bases, the J end by 1 base, with 15 bases between. CDR3 loop: CASSSPRQDRTDTQYF. The CDR3 DNA reads TGTGCCAGCAGTTCCCCGAGACAGGACCGCACAGATACGCAGTATTTT. The variable domain in full, with the rest retrieved from reference TRBV28 and TRBJ2-3, is DVKVTQSSRYLVKRTGEKVFLECVQDMDHENMFWYRQDPGLGLRLIYFSYDVKMKEKGDIPEGYSVSREKKERFSLILESASTNQTSMYLCASSSPRQDRTDTQYFGPGTRLTVL.

As regards this clone: The same CDR3 also results from other DNA sequences found in this sample. This chain links TRBV5-1 with TRBJ2-7; 7 bases fit TRBD2. Unmatched junction bases numbered 4, after V lost 0 bases and J lost 4 bases. Per germline, CDR1 SGHRS and CDR2 YFSETQ. The CDR3 sequence is 14 residues long. The CDR3 DNA sequence: TGCGCCAGCAGCTTGGGCGGGAGTTTTTACGAGCAGTACTTC. Translating it yields CASSLGGSFYEQYF.

The chain is built from TRBV14 and TRBJ2-7; 12 bases map to TRBD2. The CDR3 consists of 16 residues. Looked up from germline, CDR1 is SGHDN and CDR2 is FVKESK. After removal of 4 bases from V and 1 base from J, the junction contained 5 bases not matched to a gene. Written as DNA, the CDR3 is TGTGCCAGCAGCCCCCTGACTAGCGGGAGATCCTACGAGCAGTACTTC. Protein sequence: CASSPLTSGRSYEQYF.

The V gene is TRBV6-6, the J gene TRBJ1-5; 11 bases agree with TRBD1. The CDR3 sequence is 16 residues long. Trimming removed 8 bases from V and 1 base from J; junction bases left unmatched: 7. Germline CDR1 is MNHNY and CDR2 is SVGAGI (reference sequence). CDR3 loop: CASWDRGLESNQPQHF. The CDR3 DNA reads as TGTGCCAGCTGGGACAGGGGGTTGGAGAGCAATCAGCCCCAGCATTTT.

The chain uses TRBV27 and TRBJ1-5; D not certain. Germline loops: CDR1 MNHEY, CDR2 SMNVEV (reference sequence). The CDR3 runs 14 residues. Trimming removed 6 bases from V and 6 bases from J, with 15 bases in between. The CDR3 DNA reads as TGTGCCAGCAGGCCTCACGAGGGCGGTCAGCCCCAGCATTTT. Translation: CASRPHEGGQPQHF.

The V gene is TRBV5-1, the J gene TRBJ1-1; 8 positions match TRBD1. CDR1 SGHRS and CDR2 YFSETQ come from the germline V gene. The J segment lost 5 bases and the V segment lost 3 bases, leaving 15 bases of the junction unmatched. This CDR3 region has 17 residues. The chain's CDR3 is CASSSRQGQRGITEAFF. CDR3 nucleotide sequence: TGCGCCAGCAGCTCGAGACAGGGGCAAAGGGGTATAACTGAAGCTTTCTTT. Together with reference TRBV5-1 and TRBJ1-1, the CDR3 gives the full variable domain: KAGVTQTPRYLIKTRGQQVTLSCSPISGHRSVSWYQQTPGQGLQFLFEYFSETQRNKGNFPGRFSGRQFSNSRSEMNVSTLELGDSALYLCASSSRQGQRGITEAFFGQGTRLTVV.

The chain employs TRBV29-1 and TRBJ2-3; 11 bases line up with TRBD2. Unmatched junction bases numbered 16, after V lost 6 bases and J lost 5 bases. The CDR3 length is 17 residues. The germline V gene has CDR1 SQVTM and CDR2 ANQGSEA. CDR3: CSVLGITSGRTLDTQYF. The DNA for the CDR3 is TGCAGCGTGCTTGGAATAACTAGCGGGAGAACCCTAGATACGCAGTATTTT.

This clone showed up just once. The gene calls are TRBV4-2 and TRBJ2-1; D remains unclear. The V and J ends lost 1 base and 7 bases respectively, with 14 bases between them. Germline CDR1 LGHNA, CDR2 YNFKEQ. The CDR3 spans 15 residues. Here the CDR3 DNA reads TGTGCCAGCAGCCAAGTTGTTCCAACGATAAATGAGCAGTTCTTC. It yields the protein CASSQVVPTINEQFF.

The CDR3 sequence is CASSQLQGGETQYF. DNA of the CDR3: TGTGCCAGCAGCCAGTTACAGGGAGGAGAGACCCAGTACTTC. The chain recombines TRBV7-9 with TRBJ2-5, with D perhaps being TRBD1 or TRBD2 (6 bases each). The CDR3 consists of 14 residues. Germline loops: CDR1 SEHNR, CDR2 FQNEAQ (reference sequence). V lost 5 bases, J lost 4 bases, and 14 bases lay in between.

The chain joins TRBV21-1 to TRBJ1-2. TRBV21-1 is assigned pseudogene status. The CDR3 contains 14 residues. CDR3 sequence reads: CASSNLARAGGYTF. The CDR3 coding sequence is TGTGCCAGCAGCAACCTTGCGAGGGCAGGTGGCTACACCTTC.

This chain links TRBV30 with TRBJ2-1; D unresolved. The CDR3 covers 15 residues. Trimming removed 0 bases at V and 5 bases at J, with 14 bases between. CDR1 is GTSNPN, CDR2 SVGIG, per germline (reference sequence). The CDR3 DNA follows: TGTGCCTGGAGTGTAAAGGGAAACCCCAACAATGAGCAGTTCTTC. Protein product: CAWSVKGNPNNEQFF.

As concerns this clone: Being one base from a much bigger clone, this may be a read error. The gene calls are TRBV27 and TRBJ1-1; D gene ambiguous. Trimming removed 6 bases from V and 1 base from J, with 6 bases in between. The CDR3 consists of 12 residues. Germline V gene sequence: CDR1 MNHEY, CDR2 SMNVEV (reference sequence). CDR3 amino acids: CASRAENTEAFF. CDR3 in DNA: TGTGCCAGCAGAGCAGAGAACACTGAAGCTTTCTTT.

About this clone itself: A much larger clone sits a single nucleotide away, making a read error possible. The V call is TRBV7-7, the J call TRBJ1-5, with D hard to call. The CDR3 consists of 12 residues. Deletions cut 1 base from V and 6 bases from J, with 4 bases between. The V gene's germline CDR1 is SSHAT and CDR2 FNYEAQ (reference sequence). The CDR3 here is CASSLGGQPQHF. CDR3 bases: TGTGCCAGCAGCTTAGGGGGTCAGCCCCAGCATTTT.

Of note for this clone: A much larger clone is a single base away; this may be a read error. The sample holds other DNA sequences that translate to the same CDR3. The V and J genes are TRBV28 and TRBJ2-5; possibly TRBD1 or TRBD2 for D (5 bases each). Per the germline V gene, CDR1 is MDHEN and CDR2 is SYDVKM. The germline V and J ends were trimmed by 4 bases and 5 bases, with 5 bases remaining between them. The CDR3 has 11 residues. The CDR3 sequence is CASSWGETQYF. The CDR3 DNA reads TGTGCCAGCAGTTGGGGGGAGACCCAGTACTTC.

Concerning this clone itself: In the same sample, other DNA sequences code for this CDR3. This chain links TRBV19 with TRBJ1-1; 10 positions agree with TRBD1. The CDR3 has 12 residues. V shed 9 bases, J shed 7 bases, and the junction held 5 bases outside the gene matches. From germline, CDR1 is LNHDA and CDR2 SQIVND (reference sequence). Written as DNA, the CDR3 is TGTGCCAGCAGACAGGGGGCAGGTGAAGCTTTCTTT. Amino acids: CASRQGAGEAFF.

The chain carries TRBV19 and TRBJ2-7; no firm D call. Germline V lookup: CDR1 LNHDA, CDR2 SQIVND (reference sequence). The V and J ends lost 5 bases and 3 bases respectively, with 14 bases between them. The CDR3 consists of 14 residues. The DNA for the CDR3 is TGTGCCAGTAGTTCGAGGACCGAGAACTACGAGCAGTACTTC. Its translation is CASSSRTENYEQYF.

This clone was counted once. J is TRBJ1-4 and V is TRBV6-1; D gene unclear. The V end was cut by 1 base, the J end by 0 bases, with 15 bases between. The CDR3 spans 18 residues. Per germline, CDR1 MNHNS and CDR2 SASEGT. CDR3 loop: CASSEEYWAASTNEKLFF. In DNA form, the CDR3 reads TGTGCCAGCAGTGAAGAGTATTGGGCAGCATCAACTAATGAAAAACTGTTTTTT.

The chain uses TRBV6-1 and TRBJ1-4; 8 nucleotides line up with TRBD1. Per germline, CDR1 MNHNS and CDR2 SASEGT. The CDR3 spans 12 residues. Trimming removed 6 bases from V and 7 bases from J; junction bases left unmatched: 1. The CDR3 sequence: CASRTGAEKLFF. DNA for the CDR3: TGTGCCAGCAGGACAGGGGCTGAAAAACTGTTTTTT.